This entry concerns a single T cell receptor (beta chain). Followed longitudinally, the Seattle patients had been enrolled during active infection. This sample is drawn from a study of blood T cell repertoires in COVID-19. Looking at the study overall: T cells, B-cell-depleted T cells, or PBMCs provided the cDNA or gDNA that served as material.

The trim removed 8 bases at V and 9 bases at J, leaving 7 bases unmatched. CDR1 and CDR2 from the germline V gene are MNHEY and SVGAGI. The CDR3 runs 13 residues. How the authors handled the data: Reference gene primer amplification gave nucleated cell count estimates. TCRdb keeps only in-frame clones here, not all; method: immunoSEQ multiplex PCR. V and J calls and clone size follow that table, whereas D and trimming were derived from the DNA. The sample consists of some 520,000 clones, 89% of them appearing once. The origin of this receptor is a man younger than 30 with COVID-19, enrolled during active disease. The chain uses TRBV6-5 and TRBJ2-1; 10 bases fit TRBD2. Specimen: peripheral blood. The CDR3: CASGPLAGAEQFF. DNA of the CDR3: TGTGCCAGCGGACCCCTAGCGGGAGCTGAGCAGTTCTTC.